This is a list of T cell receptor beta chains from one sample in a study of cytomegalovirus exposure and HLA in healthy donors. TCRdb keeps only in-frame clones here, not all; method: immunoSEQ multiplex PCR. The repertoire has 150,000 to 200,000 clones, 80% of them found once; the top ten carry approximately 2.1%. Sequencing input: PBMCs. All receptors come from a woman aged 25-40 years in good health and CMV-seronegative. Each CDR3 is given with its conserved first and last residue. Fields, in order: clone size, V gene, D gene, J gene, CDR3 DNA, CDR3 protein. The D gene is left open where the match is weak. Only some rows state a clone size, as once, few, many or a class for expanded clones.

>.|TRBV7-6|TRBD1|TRBJ2-2
TGTGCCAGCAGCTTAGTCGGGACAGGGAACACCGGGGAGCTGTTTTTT
CASSLVGTGNTGELFF
>.|TRBV7-2|.|TRBJ2-3
TGTGCCAGCAGCTTCCTAGCTCGAGATACGCAGTATTTT
CASSFLARDTQYF
>few|TRBV5-1|TRBD1|TRBJ2-7
TGCGCCAGCAGCCAGTACAGGGGGACTTACGAGCAGTACTTC
CASSQYRGTYEQYF
>.|TRBV30|TRBD2|TRBJ2-5
TGTGCCTGGAGTGTCAAAACGGGGGGGCAAGAGACCCAGTACTTC
CAWSVKTGGQETQYF
>.|TRBV9|.|TRBJ1-2
TGTGCCAGCAGCGTAGCAATCCGACAGTCTGGCTACACCTTC
CASSVAIRQSGYTF
>once|TRBV5-1|TRBD1|TRBJ2-7
TGCGCCAGCAGCCGACAGACAGGGGAGGAGTACGAGCAGTACTTC
CASSRQTGEEYEQYF
>.|TRBV5-4|TRBD1|TRBJ2-7
TGTGCCAGCAGCTTGGCAGGGGGCAGGGCCCCTTACGAGCAGTACTTC
CASSLAGGRAPYEQYF
>few|TRBV5-4|TRBD1|TRBJ1-2
TGTGCCAGCAGCCTCGGACAGGGGAGTTATGGCTACACCTTC
CASSLGQGSYGYTF
>.|TRBV6-6|TRBD1|TRBJ2-4
TGTGCCAGCAGAACCCAGGGGGCGCGGGCCAAAAACATTCAGTACTTC
CASRTQGARAKNIQYF
>.|TRBV5-1|TRBD1|TRBJ2-6
TGCGCCAGCAGCCCTGGGACAGGAGCCACCTCTGGGGCCAACGTCCTGACTTTC
CASSPGTGATSGANVLTF
>.|TRBV6-6|TRBD1|TRBJ2-7
TGTGCCAGCAGTTGGGGGACAGGGGCCTACGAGCAGTACTTC
CASSWGTGAYEQYF
>.|TRBV7-7|TRBD1|TRBJ1-1
TGTGCCAGCAGCTGGAAGAGAGGGGGCTCGAACACTGAAGCTTTCTTT
CASSWKRGGSNTEAFF
>once|TRBV5-6|.|TRBJ1-5
TGTGCCAGCTGTCCGACCAGACACAATCAGCCCCAGCATTTT
CASCPTRHNQPQHF
>.|TRBV7-2|TRBD1|TRBJ1-1
TGTGCCAGCAGCCCGGGACAGGCGAACACTGAAGCTTTCTTT
CASSPGQANTEAFF
>.|TRBV2|TRBD2|TRBJ2-7
TGTGCCAGCAGGGCCACGGGGACTATCTACGAGCAGTACTTC
CASRATGTIYEQYF
>.|TRBV30|.|TRBJ2-7
TGTGCCTCCAGGGTGTCGGCGTATGTCTACGAGCAGTACTTC
CASRVSAYVYEQYF
>.|TRBV23-1|TRBD1|TRBJ1-1
TGCGCCAGCAGGCAACACCAGGGGGCGGTCACTGAAGCTTTCTTT
CASRQHQGAVTEAFF
>.|TRBV6-4|TRBD2|TRBJ2-3
TGTGCCAGCAGTGTCTCCGGGACTAGCGGACCAGATACGCAGTATTTT
CASSVSGTSGPDTQYF
>.|TRBV5-6|.|TRBJ1-2
TGTGCCAGCAGCGCAGACCTAGGGGCTGGTGGCTACACCTTC
CASSADLGAGGYTF
>few|TRBV2|TRBD1|TRBJ1-5
TGTGCCAGCAGTGAACAGGGGGCTGGTCAGCCCCAGCATTTT
CASSEQGAGQPQHF
>.|TRBV10-3|TRBD2|TRBJ2-3
TGTGCCATCAGTGGACTAGCGGGATCTAGCACAGATACGCAGTATTTT
CAISGLAGSSTDTQYF
>few|TRBV29-1|.|TRBJ2-3
TGCAGCGTTGACGGCCTTACAGTTAGCACAGATACGCAGTATTTT
CSVDGLTVSTDTQYF
>.|TRBV27|TRBD1|TRBJ1-1
TGTGCCAGCAGTTTATCTTGGGACAGGGGGCCAGTTGAAGCTTTCTTT
CASSLSWDRGPVEAFF
>once|TRBV27|TRBD2|TRBJ2-3
TGTGCCAGCAGTTTATCCCTAGCGGGGGGCCCAGATACGCAGTATTTT
CASSLSLAGGPDTQYF
>.|TRBV7-2|.|TRBJ2-7
TGTGCCAGCAGCTTAGGGACTACCGGGACGGGGTACTTC
CASSLGTTGTGYF
>.|TRBV7-2|TRBD2|TRBJ2-2
TGTGCCAGCAGCTTAGCTAGCGGGGGCACCGGGGAGCTGTTTTTT
CASSLASGGTGELFF
>once|TRBV23-1|TRBD2|TRBJ2-3
TGCGCCAGCAGTCAATGTCCCTGGGAGCGGGGTCGCAGCGCGCAGTATTTT
CASSQCPWERGRSAQYF
>.|TRBV5-1|.|TRBJ1-6
TGCGCCAGCAGCTTTATAACCGGAGGTTCACCCCTCCACTTT
CASSFITGGSPLHF
>.|TRBV2|.|TRBJ2-7
TGTGCCAGCACCAGAACCCCACAGGGTGGCTACGAGCAGTACTTC
CASTRTPQGGYEQYF
>.|TRBV5-1|TRBD1|TRBJ2-5
TGCGCCAGCAGCTTGGTTCGCCAGGGGGCGGGGGAGACCCAGTACTTC
CASSLVRQGAGETQYF
>.|TRBV5-1|TRBD2|TRBJ2-7
TGCGCCAGCAGCTTAGGGACTAGCATTCTCTACGAGCAGTACTTC
CASSLGTSILYEQYF
>.|TRBV4-2|.|TRBJ1-1
TGTGCCAGCAGCCAAGGTGGTTTGCAGGGCGGCACTGAAGCTTTCTTT
CASSQGGLQGGTEAFF
>.|TRBV25-1|.|TRBJ2-5
TGTGCCAGCAGTAAATACAGGCGGGACCAAGAGACCCAGTACTTC
CASSKYRRDQETQYF
>once|TRBV5-1|TRBD1|TRBJ1-2
TGCGCCAGCAGCCCTGGACAGGGGGACTATGGCTACACCTTC
CASSPGQGDYGYTF
>.|TRBV7-9|.|TRBJ2-2
TGTGCCAGCAGTCTCGGGGAGCTGTTTTTT
CASSLGELFF
>.|TRBV27|.|TRBJ1-5
TGTGCCAGCAGTCCATCAGGGACACCGAATCAGCCCCAGCATTTT
CASSPSGTPNQPQHF
>.|TRBV6-6|.|TRBJ2-7
TGTGCCAGCAGTTACTCTAGACGGACTATCTACGAGCAGTACTTC
CASSYSRRTIYEQYF
>.|TRBV7-3|.|TRBJ1-1
TGTGCCAGCAGCTTGACAGGCCCCGGGATGAACACTGAAGCTTTCTTT
CASSLTGPGMNTEAFF
>once|TRBV7-6|.|TRBJ1-3
TGTGCCAGCAGCTTAGCTCACAGGGTAGAAAACACCATATATTTT
CASSLAHRVENTIYF
>.|TRBV20-1|.|TRBJ1-2
TGCAGTGCTCGCCAGGGTGATGGCTACACCTTC
CSARQGDGYTF
>.|TRBV19|TRBD1|TRBJ1-2
TGTGCCAGTAGAGCTACAGGGGCCCCCTATGGCTACACCTTC
CASRATGAPYGYTF
>few|TRBV30|TRBD1|TRBJ1-6
TGTGCCTGGGCAGACAGGGGAGGTATGGGTTCACCCCTCCACTTT
CAWADRGGMGSPLHF
>.|TRBV9|TRBD1|TRBJ2-7
TGTGCCAGCAGCCCAGGGACAGGGCCCTACGAGCAGTACTTC
CASSPGTGPYEQYF
>.|TRBV6-5|TRBD1|TRBJ1-2
TGTGCCAGCACCCAGGACAGGGTCTATGGCTACACCTTC
CASTQDRVYGYTF
>.|TRBV6-6|TRBD1|TRBJ1-3
TGTGCCAGCAGCGAACAGGGGGCTGAACGTAGAAACACCATATATTTT
CASSEQGAERRNTIYF
>.|TRBV30|.|TRBJ2-5
TGTGCCTGGAGTGATGGTGCAGTAGAGACCCAGTACTTC
CAWSDGAVETQYF
>.|TRBV30|.|TRBJ1-2
TGTGCCTGGAGGGGTAGGTCCTACGGGAATTATGGCTACACCTTC
CAWRGRSYGNYGYTF
>.|TRBV30|TRBD2|TRBJ2-4
TGTGCCTGGAGTGTGGGTCTTAGGGCAATTACTAGCGGGGGAAACATTCAGTACTTC
CAWSVGLRAITSGGNIQYF
>.|TRBV9|TRBD1|TRBJ2-1
TGTGCCAGCAGCGTTGATGGGACAGGCTACAATGAGCAGTTCTTC
CASSVDGTGYNEQFF
>.|TRBV9|.|TRBJ1-4
TGTGCCAGCAGCGGAGACGGGACACCGAATGAAAAACTGTTTTTT
CASSGDGTPNEKLFF
>.|TRBV6-1|.|TRBJ1-5
TGTGCCAGCGGGGGGGGTTACAATCAGCCCCAGCATTTT
CASGGGYNQPQHF
>.|TRBV27|.|TRBJ1-6
TGTGCCAGCAGCCAGGGTTATGCAACGCCGGATAATTCACCCCTCCACTTT
CASSQGYATPDNSPLHF
>few|TRBV6-1|TRBD2|TRBJ2-2
TGTGCCAGCAGTGGGGGGAGGGGGAACACCGGGGAGCTGTTTTTT
CASSGGRGNTGELFF
>.|TRBV7-6|TRBD2|TRBJ2-7
TGTGCCAGCAGCTCTGCCGGGACTAGATCTAACGAGCAGTACTTC
CASSSAGTRSNEQYF